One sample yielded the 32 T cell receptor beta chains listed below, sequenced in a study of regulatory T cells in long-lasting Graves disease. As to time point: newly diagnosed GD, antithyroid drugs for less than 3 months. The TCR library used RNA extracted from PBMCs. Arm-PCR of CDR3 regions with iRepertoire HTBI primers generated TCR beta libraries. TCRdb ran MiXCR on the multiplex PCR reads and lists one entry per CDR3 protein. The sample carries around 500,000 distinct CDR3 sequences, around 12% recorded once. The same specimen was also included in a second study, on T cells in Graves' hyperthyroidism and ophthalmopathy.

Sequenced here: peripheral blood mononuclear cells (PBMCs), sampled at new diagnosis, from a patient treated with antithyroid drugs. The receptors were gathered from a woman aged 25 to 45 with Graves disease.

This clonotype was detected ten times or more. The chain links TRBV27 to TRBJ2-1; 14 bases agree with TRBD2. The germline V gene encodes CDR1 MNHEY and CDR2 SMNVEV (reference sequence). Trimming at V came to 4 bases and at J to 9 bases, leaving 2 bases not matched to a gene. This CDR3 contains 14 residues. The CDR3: CASSSGTSGSEQFF. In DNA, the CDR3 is TGTGCCAGCAGTTCCGGGACTAGCGGGAGTGAGCAGTTCTTC.

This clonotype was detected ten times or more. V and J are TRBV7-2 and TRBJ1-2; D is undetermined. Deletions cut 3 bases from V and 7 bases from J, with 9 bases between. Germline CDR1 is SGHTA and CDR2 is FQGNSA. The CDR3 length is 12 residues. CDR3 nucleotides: TGTGCCAGCAGCTTCAGGCGGCCTGGCTACACCTTC. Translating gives CASSFRRPGYTF.

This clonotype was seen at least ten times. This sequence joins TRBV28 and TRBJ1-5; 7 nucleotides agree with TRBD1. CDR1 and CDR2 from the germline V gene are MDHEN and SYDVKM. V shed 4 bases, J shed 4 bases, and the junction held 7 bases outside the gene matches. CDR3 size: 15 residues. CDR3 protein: CASSWPPGQNQPQHF. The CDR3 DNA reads TGTGCCAGCAGTTGGCCTCCGGGACAGAATCAGCCCCAGCATTTT.

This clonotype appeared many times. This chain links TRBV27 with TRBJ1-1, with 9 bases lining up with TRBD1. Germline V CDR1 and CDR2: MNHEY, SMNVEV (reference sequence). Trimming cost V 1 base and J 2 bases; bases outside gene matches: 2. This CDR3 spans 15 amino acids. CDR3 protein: CASSLLGQGNTEAFF. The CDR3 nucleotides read TGTGCCAGCAGTTTATTGGGACAGGGAAACACTGAAGCTTTCTTT.

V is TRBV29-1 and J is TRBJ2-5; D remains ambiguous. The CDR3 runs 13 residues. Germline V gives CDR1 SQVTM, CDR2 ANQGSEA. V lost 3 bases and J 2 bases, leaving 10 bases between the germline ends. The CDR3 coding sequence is TGCAGCGTTGACGTTATCCTACAAGAGACCCAGTACTTC. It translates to CSVDVILQETQYF. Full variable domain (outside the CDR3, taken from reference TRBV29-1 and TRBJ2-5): SAVISQKPSRDICQRGTSLTIQCQVDSQVTMMFWYRQQPGQSLTLIATANQGSEATYESGFVIDKFPISRPNLTFSTLTVSNMSPEDSSIYLCSVDVILQETQYFGPGTRLLVL.

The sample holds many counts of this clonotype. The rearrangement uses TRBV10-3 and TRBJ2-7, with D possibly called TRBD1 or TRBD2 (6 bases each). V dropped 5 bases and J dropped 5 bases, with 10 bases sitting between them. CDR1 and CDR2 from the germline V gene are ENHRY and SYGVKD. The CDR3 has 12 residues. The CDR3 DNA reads TGTGCCATCAGTTTGGGGGGCGACGAGCAGTACTTC. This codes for CAISLGGDEQYF.

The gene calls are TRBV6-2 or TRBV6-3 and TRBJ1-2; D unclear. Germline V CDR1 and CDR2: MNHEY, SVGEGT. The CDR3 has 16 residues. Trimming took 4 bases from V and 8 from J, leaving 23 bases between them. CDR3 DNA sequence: TGTGCCAGCAGTTCGCCCTCCAGGACTACAACCGGGGGCTACACCTTC. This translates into CASSSPSRTTTGGYTF.

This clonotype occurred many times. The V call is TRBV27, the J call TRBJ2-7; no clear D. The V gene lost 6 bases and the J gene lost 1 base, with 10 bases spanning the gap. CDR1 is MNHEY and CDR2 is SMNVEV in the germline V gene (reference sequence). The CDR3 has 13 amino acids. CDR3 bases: TGTGCCAGCAGGACTGGACGGTCCTACGAGCAGTACTTC. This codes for CASRTGRSYEQYF.

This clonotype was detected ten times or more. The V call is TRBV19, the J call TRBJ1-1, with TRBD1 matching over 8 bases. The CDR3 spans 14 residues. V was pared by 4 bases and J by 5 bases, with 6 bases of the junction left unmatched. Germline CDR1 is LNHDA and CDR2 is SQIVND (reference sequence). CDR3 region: CASSRGQGWTEAFF. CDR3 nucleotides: TGTGCCAGTAGTAGAGGACAGGGATGGACTGAAGCTTTCTTT.

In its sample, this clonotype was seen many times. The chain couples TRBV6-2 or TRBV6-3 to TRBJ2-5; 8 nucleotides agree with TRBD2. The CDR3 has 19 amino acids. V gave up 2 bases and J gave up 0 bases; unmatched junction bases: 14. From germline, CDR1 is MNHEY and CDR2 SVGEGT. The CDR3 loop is CASSYPTGGGESYQETQYF. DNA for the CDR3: TGTGCCAGCAGTTACCCCACGGGAGGGGGAGAATCGTACCAAGAGACCCAGTACTTC.

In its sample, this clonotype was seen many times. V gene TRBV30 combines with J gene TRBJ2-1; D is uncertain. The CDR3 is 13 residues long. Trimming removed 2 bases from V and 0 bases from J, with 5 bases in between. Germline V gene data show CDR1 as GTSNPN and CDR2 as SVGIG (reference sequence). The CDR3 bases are TGTGCCTGGAGTAGAGTCTCCTACAATGAGCAGTTCTTC. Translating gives CAWSRVSYNEQFF.

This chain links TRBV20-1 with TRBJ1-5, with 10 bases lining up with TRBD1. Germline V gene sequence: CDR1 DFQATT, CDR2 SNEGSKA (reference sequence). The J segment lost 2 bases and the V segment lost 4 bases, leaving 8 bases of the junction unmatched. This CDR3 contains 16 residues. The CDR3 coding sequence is TGCAGTGCTATTGGGACAGGGGTTGGGGGCAATCAGCCCCAGCATTTT. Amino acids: CSAIGTGVGGNQPQHF.

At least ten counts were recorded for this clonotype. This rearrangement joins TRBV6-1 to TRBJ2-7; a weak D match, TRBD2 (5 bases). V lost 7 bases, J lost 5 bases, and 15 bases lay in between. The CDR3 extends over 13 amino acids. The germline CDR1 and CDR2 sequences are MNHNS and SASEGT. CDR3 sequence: CASTHPAGDEQYF. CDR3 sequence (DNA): TGTGCCAGCACTCATCCCGCCGGGGACGAGCAGTACTTC.

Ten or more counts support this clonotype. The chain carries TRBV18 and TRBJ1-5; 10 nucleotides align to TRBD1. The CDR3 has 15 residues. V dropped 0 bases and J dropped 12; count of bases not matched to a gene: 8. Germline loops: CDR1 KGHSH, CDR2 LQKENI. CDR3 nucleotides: TGTGCCAGCTCACCACCGAGTGGACAGGGGGGAGACCAGCATTTT. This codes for CASSPPSGQGGDQHF.

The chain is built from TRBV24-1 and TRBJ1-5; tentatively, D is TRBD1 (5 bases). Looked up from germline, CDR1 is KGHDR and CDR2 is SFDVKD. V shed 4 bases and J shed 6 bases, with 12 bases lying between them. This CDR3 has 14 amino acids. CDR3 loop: CATSDPGGTQPQHF. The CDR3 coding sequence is TGTGCCACCAGTGACCCGGGGGGTACTCAGCCCCAGCATTTT.

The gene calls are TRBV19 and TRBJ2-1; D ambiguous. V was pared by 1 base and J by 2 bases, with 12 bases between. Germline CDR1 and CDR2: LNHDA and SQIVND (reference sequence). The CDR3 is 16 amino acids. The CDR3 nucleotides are TGTGCCAGTAGTATAGTGACGGCCGACGCCTACAATGAGCAGTTCTTC. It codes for CASSIVTADAYNEQFF.

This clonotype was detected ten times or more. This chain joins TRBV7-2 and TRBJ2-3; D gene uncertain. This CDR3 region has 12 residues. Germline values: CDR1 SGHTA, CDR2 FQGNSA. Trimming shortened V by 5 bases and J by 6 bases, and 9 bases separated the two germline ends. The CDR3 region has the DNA TGTGCCAGCAGCCGGCCGGGTGATACGCAGTATTTT. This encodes CASSRPGDTQYF.

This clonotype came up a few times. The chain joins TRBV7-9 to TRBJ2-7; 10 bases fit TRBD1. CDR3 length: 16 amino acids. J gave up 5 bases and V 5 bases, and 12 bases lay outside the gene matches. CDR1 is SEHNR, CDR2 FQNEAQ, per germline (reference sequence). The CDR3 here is CASSPKPGQGNHEQYF. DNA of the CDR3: TGTGCCAGCAGCCCCAAGCCGGGACAGGGGAATCACGAGCAGTACTTC.

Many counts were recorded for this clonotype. The CDR3 nucleotides read TGTGCCAGCAGTATGACCCGTTACAATGAGCAGTTCTTC. It translates to CASSMTRYNEQFF. This chain uses TRBV27 with TRBJ2-1; no clear D gene. CDR3 length: 13 residues. The V gene's germline CDR1 is MNHEY and CDR2 SMNVEV (reference sequence). V lost 5 bases and J lost 4, with 9 bases in between.

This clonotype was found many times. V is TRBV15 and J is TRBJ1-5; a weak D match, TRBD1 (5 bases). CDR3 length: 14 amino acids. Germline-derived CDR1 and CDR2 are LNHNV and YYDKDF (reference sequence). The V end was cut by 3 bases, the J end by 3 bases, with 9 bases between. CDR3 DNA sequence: TGTGCCACCAGCAGCGACAGTCTCAATCAGCCCCAGCATTTT. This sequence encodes CATSSDSLNQPQHF. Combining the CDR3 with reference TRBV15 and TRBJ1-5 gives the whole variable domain DAMVIQNPRYQVTQFGKPVTLSCSQTLNHNVMYWYQQKSSQAPKLLFHYYDKDFNNEADTPDNFQSRRPNTSFCFLDIRSPGLGDTAMYLCATSSDSLNQPQHFGDGTRLSIL.

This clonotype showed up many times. CDR3 amino acids: CAISDGPERSNTIYF. As DNA, the CDR3 is TGTGCCATCAGTGACGGACCGGAACGAAGTAACACCATATATTTT. The chain combines TRBV10-3 with TRBJ1-3, with D unresolved. This CDR3 has 15 residues. V was pared by 3 bases and J by 7 bases, with 16 bases between. Germline lookup yields CDR1 ENHRY and CDR2 SYGVKD.

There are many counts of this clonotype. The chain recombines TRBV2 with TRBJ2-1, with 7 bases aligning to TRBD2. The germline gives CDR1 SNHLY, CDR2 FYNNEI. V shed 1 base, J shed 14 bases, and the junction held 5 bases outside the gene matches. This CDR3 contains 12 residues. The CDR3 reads CASSEGAGREFF. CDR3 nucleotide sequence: TGTGCCAGCAGTGAAGGGGCAGGGAGGGAGTTCTTC.

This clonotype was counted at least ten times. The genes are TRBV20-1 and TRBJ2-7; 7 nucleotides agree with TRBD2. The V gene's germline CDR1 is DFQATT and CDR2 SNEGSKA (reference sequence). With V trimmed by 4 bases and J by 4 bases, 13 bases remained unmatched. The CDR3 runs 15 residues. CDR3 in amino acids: CSATLRDYLAYEQYF. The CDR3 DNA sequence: TGCAGTGCTACCCTCCGGGACTATCTAGCATACGAGCAGTACTTC.

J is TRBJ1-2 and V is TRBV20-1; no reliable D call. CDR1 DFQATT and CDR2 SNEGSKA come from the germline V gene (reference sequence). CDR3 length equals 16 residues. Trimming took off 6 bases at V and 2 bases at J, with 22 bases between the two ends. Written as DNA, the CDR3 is TGCAGTGCCATTACGGCCAGAGTCGGTGGGAACTATGGCTACACCTTC. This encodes CSAITARVGGNYGYTF.

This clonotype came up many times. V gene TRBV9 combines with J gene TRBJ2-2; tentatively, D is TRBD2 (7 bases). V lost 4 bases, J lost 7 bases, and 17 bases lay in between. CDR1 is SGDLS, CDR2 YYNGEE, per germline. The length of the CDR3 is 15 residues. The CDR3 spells CASSPWGGAVGELFF. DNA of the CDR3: TGTGCCAGCAGCCCGTGGGGGGGCGCCGTCGGGGAGCTGTTTTTT.

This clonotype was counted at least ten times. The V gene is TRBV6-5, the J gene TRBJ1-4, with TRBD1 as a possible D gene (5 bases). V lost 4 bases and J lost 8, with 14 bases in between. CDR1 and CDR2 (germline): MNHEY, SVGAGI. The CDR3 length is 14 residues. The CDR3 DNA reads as TGTGCCAGCAGTTCCTCGTTATGGACAGAAAAACTGTTTTTT. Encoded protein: CASSSSLWTEKLFF.

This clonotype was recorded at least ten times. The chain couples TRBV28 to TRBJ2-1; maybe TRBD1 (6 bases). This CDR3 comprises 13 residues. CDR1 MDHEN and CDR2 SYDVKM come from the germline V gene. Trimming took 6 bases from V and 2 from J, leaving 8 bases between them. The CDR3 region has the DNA TGTGCCAGCAGGACAGGAACCTACAATGAGCAGTTCTTC. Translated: CASRTGTYNEQFF.

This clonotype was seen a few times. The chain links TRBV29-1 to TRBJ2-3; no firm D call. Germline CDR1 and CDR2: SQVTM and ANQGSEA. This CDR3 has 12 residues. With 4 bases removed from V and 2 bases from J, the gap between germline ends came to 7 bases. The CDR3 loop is CSVAAPTDTQYF. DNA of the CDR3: TGCAGCGTTGCGGCCCCCACAGATACGCAGTATTTT.

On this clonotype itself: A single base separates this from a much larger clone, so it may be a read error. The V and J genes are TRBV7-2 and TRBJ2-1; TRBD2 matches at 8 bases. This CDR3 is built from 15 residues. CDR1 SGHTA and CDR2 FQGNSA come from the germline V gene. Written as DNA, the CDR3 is TGTGCCAGCAGCTCCCGGACTAGCAGCCGCAATGAGCAGCTCTTC. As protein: CASSSRTSSRNEQLF.

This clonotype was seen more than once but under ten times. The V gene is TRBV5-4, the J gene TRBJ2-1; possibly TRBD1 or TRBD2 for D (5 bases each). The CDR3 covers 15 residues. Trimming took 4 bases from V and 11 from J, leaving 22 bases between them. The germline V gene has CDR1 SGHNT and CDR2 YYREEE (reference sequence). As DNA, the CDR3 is TGTGCCAGCAGCCCAACGGGGACCCTTTCTCATAAGCAGTTCTTC. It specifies CASSPTGTLSHKQFF.

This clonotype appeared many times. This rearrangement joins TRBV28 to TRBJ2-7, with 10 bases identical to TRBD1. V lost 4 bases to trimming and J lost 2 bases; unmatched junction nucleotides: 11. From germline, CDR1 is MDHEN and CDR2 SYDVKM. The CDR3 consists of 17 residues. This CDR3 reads CASSSLRGQGPPYEQYF. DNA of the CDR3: TGTGCCAGCAGTTCACTTCGGGGACAGGGGCCTCCCTACGAGCAGTACTTC. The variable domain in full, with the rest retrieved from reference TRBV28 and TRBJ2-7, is DVKVTQSSRYLVKRTGEKVFLECVQDMDHENMFWYRQDPGLGLRLIYFSYDVKMKEKGDIPEGYSVSREKKERFSLILESASTNQTSMYLCASSSLRGQGPPYEQYFGPGTRLTVT.

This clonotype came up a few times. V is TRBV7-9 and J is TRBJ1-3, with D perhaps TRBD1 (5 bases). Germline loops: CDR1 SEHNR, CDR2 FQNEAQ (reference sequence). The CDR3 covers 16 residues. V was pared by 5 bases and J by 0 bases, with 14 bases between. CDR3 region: CASSITVDSSGNTIYF. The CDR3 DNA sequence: TGTGCCAGCAGCATTACAGTTGACAGCTCTGGAAACACCATATATTTT. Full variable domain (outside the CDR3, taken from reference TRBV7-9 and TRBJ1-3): DTGVSQNPRHKITKRGQNVTFRCDPISEHNRLYWYRQTLGQGPEFLTYFQNEAQLEKSRLLSDRFSAERPKGSFSTLEIQRTEQGDSAMYLCASSITVDSSGNTIYFGEGSWLTVV.